The sequence of this TCR beta chain was determined in a study of T cells in Graves' hyperthyroidism and ophthalmopathy. The wider study: Peripheral blood was secured at the point of initial diagnosis, before any treatment.

This clonotype was detected many times. What it binds is not known. General observations from the study: The model identified upcoming ophthalmopathy a median approximately six months ahead of onset.

V dropped 1 base and J dropped 3 bases, with 7 bases sitting between them. The CDR3 covers 13 residues. Germline V gene lookup returns CDR1 MGHRA and CDR2 YSYEKL. Amplification of TCR beta CDR3 regions was performed using RNA transcripts as template. The TCR CDR3 was amplified in a first-round RT-PCR using the HTBI primer set. From the multiplex PCR reads, TCRdb called clonotypes with MiXCR, one entry per CDR3 protein. The sample lists 370,000 or so distinct CDR3 sequences, around 16% occurring once. Exclusion followed for patients with uncontrolled infection, other autoimmune disease, pregnancy or lactation.

The TCR was taken from a woman younger than 35 with Graves' hyperthyroidism that later progressed to Graves' ophthalmopathy. J is TRBJ2-7 and V is TRBV4-1; D ambiguous. The sequencing input was blood. As DNA, the CDR3 is TGCGCCAGCAGCCAAGTTGCGGACTACGAGCAGTACTTC. Translating it yields CASSQVADYEQYF.